The clone carrying this TCR beta chain was seen only a few times. An amount of RNA that ranged from roughly 0.45 to 1 ug was reverse transcribed with random hexamers. TCRdb redid the calling of the immunoSEQ multiplex PCR reads with MiXCR, one entry per CDR3 protein. The profile covers around 59,000 distinct CDR3 sequences, with 85% to 95% appearing a single time and nearly 0.2% taken by the ten largest. CDR1 MNHEY and CDR2 SVGAGI come from the germline V gene. V lost 0 bases, J lost 3 bases, and 0 bases stayed unmatched. The CDR3 contains 15 residues. The sample is drawn from a study of CD8 T cells in Susac syndrome.

The clonotype was recovered from a human donor in good health. The chain has TRBV6-5 and TRBJ2-2; TRBD1 matches at 8 bases. Sequenced material: CD8+ T cells from PBMCs. The CDR3 DNA is TGTGCCAGCAGTTACTCGACAGGGGACACCGGGGAGCTGTTTTTT. Protein sequence: CASSYSTGDTGELFF.